This TCR beta chain was sequenced during a study of a mutant IDH1 vaccine in newly diagnosed glioma. Background on the study: Eight vaccinations went to patients in weeks 1, 3, 5, 7, 11, 15, 19, 23. Patients under treatment included roughly 60% males and 37.5% females and had a mean age of about 37 years. Patients were pretreated with radiotherapy, temozolomide, or both, mostly both. Whole-study results and caveats: Pseudoprogression seemed unrelated to changes in top peripheral T cell clonotypes.

Produced via immunoSEQ multiplex PCR; TCRdb's table is partial and in-frame only. The sample holds around 42,000 clones, approximately 83% seen once. Germline V gene lookup returns CDR1 MGHRA and CDR2 YSYEKL. The CDR3 spans 15 residues. The V and J ends lost 3 bases and 3 bases, in that order; junction bases with no gene match: 6. The time point: week 5, during vaccination. Topical imiquimod was applied with each vaccine dose, which held 300 ug of mutant IDH1 20-mer peptide. Points on this clone: The antigen remains undetermined.

The chain combines TRBV4-1 with TRBJ2-7, with TRBD1 matching over 9 bases. This receptor was obtained from a man aged 35 to 55 with glioma. Sequenced here: PBMCs, sampled from a glioma patient whose treatment included an IDH1 peptide vaccine. As DNA, the CDR3 is TGCGCCAGCAGCCAGACGGGACAGGGAAACTACGAGCAGTACTTC. Amino acid sequence: CASSQTGQGNYEQYF.